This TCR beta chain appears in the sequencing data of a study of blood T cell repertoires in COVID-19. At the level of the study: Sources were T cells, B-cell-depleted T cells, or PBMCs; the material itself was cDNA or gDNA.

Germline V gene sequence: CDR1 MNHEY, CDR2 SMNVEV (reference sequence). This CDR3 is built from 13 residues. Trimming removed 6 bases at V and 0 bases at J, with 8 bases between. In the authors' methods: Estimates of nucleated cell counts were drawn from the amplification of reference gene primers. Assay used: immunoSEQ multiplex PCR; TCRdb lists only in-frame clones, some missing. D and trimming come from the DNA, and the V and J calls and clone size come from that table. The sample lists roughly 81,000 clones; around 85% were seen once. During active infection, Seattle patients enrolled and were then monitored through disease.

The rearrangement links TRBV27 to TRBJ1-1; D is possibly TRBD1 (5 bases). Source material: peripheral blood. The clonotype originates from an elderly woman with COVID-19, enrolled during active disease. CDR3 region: CASSGHMNTEAFF. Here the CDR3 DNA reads TGTGCCAGCAGCGGACACATGAACACTGAAGCTTTCTTT.